This is a list of T cell receptor beta chains from one sample in a study of blood T cells in healthy people across ages. TCRdb reprocessed the 5' RACE reads via MiXCR and lists one record per CDR3 protein. There are 350,000 to 450,000 distinct CDR3 sequences in the sample; 52% occur only once, and 50% to 65% lies in the top ten. The sample was blood. The receptors were gathered from a man aged 60-69 years in good health. The conserved cysteine and the conserved F or W are not part of the CDR3 here. A D gene is named only where the DNA matches it firmly. A row's size may be missing; if present it is once, few, many or a size class.

V	J	size	D	CDR3
TRBV9	TRBJ2-1	NA	TRBD2	ASSVSSGLYNEQF
TRBV5-4	TRBJ1-2	NA	TRBD1	ASSLYDRGLYGYT
TRBV12-3/TRBV12-4	TRBJ2-5	NA	NA	ASSLTQGGEDEQY
TRBV4-3	TRBJ2-1	few	TRBD1	ASSPTGQRHNEQF
TRBV5-1	TRBJ1-5	NA	TRBD1	ASSSTDQGAEQPQH
TRBV3-1	NA	few	NA	ASSPYHGETYEQY
TRBV27	TRBJ1-1	NA	NA	ASSLLGGWTEAF
TRBV29-1	TRBJ2-1	NA	NA	STAPGYEQF
TRBV4-3	TRBJ1-2	NA	TRBD1	ASSPGQGERDGYT
TRBV20-1	TRBJ2-3	NA	NA	SARTRRSSDTQY